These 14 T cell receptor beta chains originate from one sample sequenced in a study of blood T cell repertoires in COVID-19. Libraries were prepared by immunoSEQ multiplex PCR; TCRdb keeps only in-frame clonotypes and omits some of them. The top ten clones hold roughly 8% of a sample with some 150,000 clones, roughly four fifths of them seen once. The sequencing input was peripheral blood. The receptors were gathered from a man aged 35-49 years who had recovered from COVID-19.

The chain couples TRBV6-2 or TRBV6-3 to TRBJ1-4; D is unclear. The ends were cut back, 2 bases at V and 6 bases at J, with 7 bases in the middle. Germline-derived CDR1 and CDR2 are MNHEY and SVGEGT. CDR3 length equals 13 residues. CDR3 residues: CASSYLGDEKLFF. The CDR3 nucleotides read TGTGCCAGCAGTTACCTGGGAGATGAAAAACTGTTTTTT.

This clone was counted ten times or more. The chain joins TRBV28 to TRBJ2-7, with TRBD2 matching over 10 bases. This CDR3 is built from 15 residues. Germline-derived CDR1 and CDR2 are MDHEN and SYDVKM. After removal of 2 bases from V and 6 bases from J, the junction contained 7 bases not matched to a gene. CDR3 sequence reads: CASSLGTSGEFEQYF. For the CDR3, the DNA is TGTGCCAGCAGTTTAGGTACTAGCGGGGAATTCGAGCAGTACTTC.

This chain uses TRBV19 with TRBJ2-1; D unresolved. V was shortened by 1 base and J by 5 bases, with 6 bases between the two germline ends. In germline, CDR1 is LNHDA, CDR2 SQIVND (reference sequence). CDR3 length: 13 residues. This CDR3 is CASSIGQNNEQFF. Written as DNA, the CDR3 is TGTGCCAGTAGTATAGGGCAGAACAATGAGCAGTTCTTC.

The CDR3 nucleotides read TGTGCCACCAGCAACAGGAATAATCAGCCCCAGCATTTT. It encodes CATSNRNNQPQHF. The V and J genes are TRBV15 and TRBJ1-5; maybe TRBD1 (5 bases). Germline-derived CDR1 and CDR2 are LNHNV and YYDKDF (reference sequence). This CDR3 is 13 amino acids long. The V gene lost 4 bases and the J gene lost 4 bases, with 8 bases spanning the gap.

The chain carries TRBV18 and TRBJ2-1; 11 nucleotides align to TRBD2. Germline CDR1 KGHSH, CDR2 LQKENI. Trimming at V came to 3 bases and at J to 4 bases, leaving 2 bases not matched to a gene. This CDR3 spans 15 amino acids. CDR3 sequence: CASSPSSGGYNEQFF. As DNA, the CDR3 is TGTGCCAGCTCACCCTCTAGCGGGGGGTACAATGAGCAGTTCTTC.

The CDR3 protein is CASSSVGTSWPQGLKEQFF. CDR3 in DNA: TGTGCCAGCAGCTCAGTAGGGACTAGCTGGCCTCAAGGCCTCAAAGAGCAGTTCTTC. The chain couples TRBV7-9 to TRBJ2-1, with 9 positions matching TRBD2. This CDR3 is built from 19 residues. CDR1 and CDR2 from the germline V gene are SEHNR and FQNEAQ (reference sequence). V was clipped by 4 bases and J by 10 bases; unmatched bases: 23.

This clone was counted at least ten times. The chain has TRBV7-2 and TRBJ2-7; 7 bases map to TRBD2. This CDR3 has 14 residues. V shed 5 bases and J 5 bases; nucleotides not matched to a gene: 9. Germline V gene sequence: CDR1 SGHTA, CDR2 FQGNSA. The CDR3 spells CASSPGLRSNEQYF. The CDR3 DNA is TGTGCCAGCAGCCCGGGACTAAGGTCCAACGAGCAGTACTTC.

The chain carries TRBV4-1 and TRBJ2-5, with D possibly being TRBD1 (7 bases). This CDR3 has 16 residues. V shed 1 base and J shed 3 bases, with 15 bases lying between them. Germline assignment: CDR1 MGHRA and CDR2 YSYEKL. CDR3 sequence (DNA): TGCGCCAGCAGCCAAGGGAGGGGGCCCGGGGAAGAGACCCAGTACTTC. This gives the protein CASSQGRGPGEETQYF.

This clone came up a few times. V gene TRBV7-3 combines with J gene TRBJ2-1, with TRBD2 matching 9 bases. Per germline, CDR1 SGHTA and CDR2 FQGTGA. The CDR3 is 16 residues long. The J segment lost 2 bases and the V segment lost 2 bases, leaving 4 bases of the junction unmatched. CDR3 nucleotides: TGTGCCAGCAGCTTAGGTGGACTAGCGACCTACAATGAGCAGTTCTTC. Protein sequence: CASSLGGLATYNEQFF.

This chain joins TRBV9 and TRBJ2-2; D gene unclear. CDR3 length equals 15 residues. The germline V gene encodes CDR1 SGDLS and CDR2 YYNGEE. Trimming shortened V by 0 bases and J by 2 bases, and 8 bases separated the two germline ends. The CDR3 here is CASSVESGNTGELFF. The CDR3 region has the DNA TGTGCCAGCAGCGTAGAATCGGGTAACACCGGGGAGCTGTTTTTT. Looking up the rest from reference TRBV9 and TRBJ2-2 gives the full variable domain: DSGVTQTPKHLITATGQRVTLRCSPRSGDLSVYWYQQSLDQGLQFLIQYYNGEERAKGNILERFSAQQFPDLHSELNLSSLELGDSALYFCASSVESGNTGELFFGEGSRLTVL.

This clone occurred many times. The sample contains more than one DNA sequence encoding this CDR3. The CDR3 region is CASSYRQGPEAFF. The CDR3 region has the DNA TGTGCCAGCAGTTATAGACAGGGACCTGAAGCTTTCTTT. This chain links TRBV6-5 with TRBJ1-1, with 7 bases lining up with TRBD1. Germline V gene sequence: CDR1 MNHEY, CDR2 SVGAGI. With 3 bases clipped from V and 6 bases from J, the junction kept 4 bases outside the gene matches. The CDR3 sequence is 13 residues long.

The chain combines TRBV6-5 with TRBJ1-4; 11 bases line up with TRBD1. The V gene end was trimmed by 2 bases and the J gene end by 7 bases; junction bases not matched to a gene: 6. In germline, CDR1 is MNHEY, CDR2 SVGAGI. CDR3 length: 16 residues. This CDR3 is CASSYGTGGFGEKLFF. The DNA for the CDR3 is TGTGCCAGCAGTTACGGGACAGGGGGTTTTGGTGAAAAACTGTTTTTT.

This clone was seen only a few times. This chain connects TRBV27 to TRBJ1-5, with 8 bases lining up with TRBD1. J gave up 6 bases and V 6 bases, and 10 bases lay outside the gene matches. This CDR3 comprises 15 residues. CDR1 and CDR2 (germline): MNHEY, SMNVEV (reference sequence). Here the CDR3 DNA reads TGTGCCAGCAGCCCTGTGGCAGGGGGCTTTCAGCCCCAGCATTTT. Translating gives CASSPVAGGFQPQHF.

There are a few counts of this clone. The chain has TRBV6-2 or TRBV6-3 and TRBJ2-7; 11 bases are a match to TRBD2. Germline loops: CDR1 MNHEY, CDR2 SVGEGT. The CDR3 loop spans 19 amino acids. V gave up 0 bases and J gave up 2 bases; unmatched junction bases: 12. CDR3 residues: CASSYSIAGGPSLTYEQYF. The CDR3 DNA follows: TGTGCCAGCAGTTACTCGATAGCGGGAGGGCCTTCTTTAACCTACGAGCAGTACTTC.